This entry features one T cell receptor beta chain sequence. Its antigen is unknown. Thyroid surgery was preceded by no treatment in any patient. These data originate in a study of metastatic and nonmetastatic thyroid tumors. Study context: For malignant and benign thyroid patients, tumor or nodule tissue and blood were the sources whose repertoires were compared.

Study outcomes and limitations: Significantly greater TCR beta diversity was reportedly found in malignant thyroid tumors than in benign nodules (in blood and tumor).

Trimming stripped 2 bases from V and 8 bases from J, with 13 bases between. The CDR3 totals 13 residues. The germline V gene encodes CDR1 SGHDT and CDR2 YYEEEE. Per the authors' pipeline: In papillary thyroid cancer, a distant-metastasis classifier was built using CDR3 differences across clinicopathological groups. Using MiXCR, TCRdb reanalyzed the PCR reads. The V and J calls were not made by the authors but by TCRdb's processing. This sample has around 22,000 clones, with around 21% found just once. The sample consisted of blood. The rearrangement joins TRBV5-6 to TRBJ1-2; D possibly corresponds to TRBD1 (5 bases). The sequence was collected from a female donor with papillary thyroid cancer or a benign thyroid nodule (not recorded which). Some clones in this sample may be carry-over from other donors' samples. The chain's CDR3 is CASSFSREGGYTF. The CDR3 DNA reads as TGTGCCAGCAGCTTTAGCAGGGAAGGAGGCTACACCTTC.